This T cell receptor beta chain was retrieved from a study of cytomegalovirus exposure and HLA in healthy donors. The V gene's germline CDR1 is SGHRS and CDR2 YFSETQ. Losses at the gene ends were 2 bases for V and 3 bases for J; bases not matched to a gene: 6. The CDR3 is 15 residues long. The PCR ran on 60 Vbeta and 13 Jbeta primers. Assay: immunoSEQ multiplex PCR; the TCRdb copy retains only in-frame clones and omits some. The sample consists of 250,000 to 350,000 clones, roughly 80% of them appearing once. This clone was recorded only once. No antigen is known for it. Study-level findings and limits: Evidence from a later analysis indicated that most CMV-associated TCR beta chains looked HLA-restricted.

J is TRBJ2-7 and V is TRBV5-1; TRBD1 matches at 9 bases. The TCR sequence derives from a girl under 10 years old in good health and CMV-seronegative. Sequences were obtained from PBMCs. CDR3 DNA: TGCGCCAGCAGCTTCCTACCGGGACAGGGCTACGAGCAGTACTTC. Protein product: CASSFLPGQGYEQYF. Drawing the rest from reference TRBV5-1 and TRBJ2-7, the complete variable domain is KAGVTQTPRYLIKTRGQQVTLSCSPISGHRSVSWYQQTPGQGLQFLFEYFSETQRNKGNFPGRFSGRQFSNSRSEMNVSTLELGDSALYLCASSFLPGQGYEQYFGPGTRLTVT.